This T cell receptor beta chain was sequenced during a study of T cell responses to AZD1222 COVID-19 vaccine. Across the study: Second doses were pooled across both intervals (about 4 or about 12 weeks).

Findings of the study overall: Donors, mostly white British, included more females; clonal diversity was possibly underestimated. Nearly half of spike-specific TCRs reportedly go after variant regions that carry no mutations.

Germline V gene sequence: CDR1 LNHDA, CDR2 SQIVND (reference sequence). The CDR3 length is 14 residues. Trimming cost V 3 bases and J 4 bases, with 10 bases left between them. Details on this clone: Antigen unknown.

Method: immunoSEQ multiplex PCR; TCRdb's copy keeps in-frame clones and lacks some. The sample lists about 130,000 clones; 80% to 90% were seen once. The sequencing used peripheral blood, collected on day 0 of AZD1222 vaccination. The chain links TRBV19 to TRBJ1-3, with D possibly being TRBD1 (5 bases). This sequence originates from an adult in good health. DNA of the CDR3: TGTGCCAGTAGTATTTCGTACAGGGGAAACACCATATATTTT. It specifies CASSISYRGNTIYF.